The entry that follows covers one TCR beta chain sequence. The antigen is unknown. Assay used: immunoSEQ multiplex PCR; TCRdb lists only in-frame clones, some missing. Of some 1,600,000 clones listed, nearly 99% are singletons. The CDR3 is 16 amino acids. Germline trimming cut 1 base from V and 3 bases from J; bases unmatched to any gene: 5. Germline loops: CDR1 SEHNR, CDR2 FQNEAQ (reference sequence). The entry originates in a study of shared clonotypes between healthy human individuals. Study-wide findings and caveats: Estimated richness values were generally larger in naive subsets than in memory subsets.

V and J are TRBV7-9 and TRBJ2-7, with TRBD2 matching 11 bases. This clonotype was sampled from a man in his thirties or forties in good health. What was sequenced was naive CD4+ T cells sorted from blood. Subset: CD45RA+ positively selected. The CDR3 loop is CASSLVGTSGHYEQYF. CDR3 sequence (DNA): TGTGCCAGCAGCTTAGTTGGGACTAGCGGACACTACGAGCAGTACTTC.